Each of the 30 T cell receptor beta chains below was sequenced from the same sample in a study of cytomegalovirus exposure and HLA in healthy donors. The primer mix had 60 Vbeta and 13 Jbeta primers. Here immunoSEQ multiplex PCR was the method, and the copy in TCRdb shows in-frame clones only, minus some. The sample shows about 130,000 clones, more than 80% of them seen only once. Sequencing was carried out using PBMCs. The origin of the receptors is a man in his forties or fifties in good health and CMV-seronegative.

The V gene is TRBV10-1, the J gene TRBJ2-2, with D possibly TRBD1 on 6 matching bases. Germline V CDR1 and CDR2: WNHNN, SYGVQD (reference sequence). Trimming took off 10 bases at V and 6 bases at J, with 15 bases between the two ends. CDR3 length equals 13 residues. The CDR3 DNA sequence: TGCGCCACCCGGCAGGGGTACGCCGGGGAGCTGTTTTTT. Encoded protein: CATRQGYAGELFF.

The table lists this clone with a count of one. Written as DNA, the CDR3 is TGTGCCAGCCGATTATGGGGCGACAATCAGCCCCAGCATTTT. Protein: CASRLWGDNQPQHF. V usage is TRBV28 and J usage is TRBJ1-5, with D perhaps matching TRBD1 (5 bases). Trimming shortened V by 8 bases and J by 3 bases, and 14 bases separated the two germline ends. From germline, CDR1 is MDHEN and CDR2 SYDVKM. The CDR3 is 14 amino acids. The full variable domain, completed using reference TRBV28 and TRBJ1-5, is DVKVTQSSRYLVKRTGEKVFLECVQDMDHENMFWYRQDPGLGLRLIYFSYDVKMKEKGDIPEGYSVSREKKERFSLILESASTNQTSMYLCASRLWGDNQPQHFGDGTRLSIL.

A few counts support this clone. This CDR3 reads CASSSGQGASQPQHF. The DNA for the CDR3 is TGTGCCAGTAGTTCAGGACAGGGGGCTTCTCAGCCCCAGCATTTT. The chain is built from TRBV19 and TRBJ1-5; TRBD1 matches 11 bases. V dropped 5 bases and J dropped 6; count of bases not matched to a gene: 6. CDR3 size: 15 residues. Per germline, CDR1 LNHDA and CDR2 SQIVND (reference sequence).

The rearrangement links TRBV5-1 to TRBJ2-1; 15 bases are shared with TRBD2. Looked up from germline, CDR1 is SGHRS and CDR2 is YFSETQ. The CDR3 has 16 amino acids. J lost 9 bases, V lost 5 bases, and 9 bases had no gene match. The DNA for the CDR3 is TGCGCCAGCAGTTCCGGACTAGCGGGAGGGCCAGGTGAGCAGTTCTTC. Amino acid sequence: CASSSGLAGGPGEQFF.

This clone was detected only a few times. The V and J genes are TRBV6-5 and TRBJ2-7, with TRBD2 matching 8 bases. The CDR3 has 15 residues. Germline CDR1 MNHEY, CDR2 SVGAGI. After removal of 7 bases from V and 5 bases from J, the junction contained 13 bases not matched to a gene. In DNA form, the CDR3 reads TGTGCCAGCACCCAAGGACTAGCCGGTGGGCACGAGCAGTACTTC. This translates into CASTQGLAGGHEQYF.

The gene calls are TRBV15 and TRBJ2-1; 9 nucleotides line up with TRBD1. The CDR3 runs to 16 residues. Germline CDR1 is LNHNV and CDR2 is YYDKDF (reference sequence). V was clipped by 1 base and J by 4 bases; unmatched bases: 5. CDR3 amino acids: CATSRGGQGGYNEQFF. CDR3 in DNA: TGTGCCACCAGCAGAGGGGGACAGGGAGGGTACAATGAGCAGTTCTTC.

The rearrangement uses TRBV7-2 and TRBJ2-2; 7 bases are a match to TRBD1. J was trimmed by 4 bases and V by 5 bases; bases with no gene match: 7. CDR1 and CDR2 (germline): SGHTA, FQGNSA. CDR3 size: 15 residues. In DNA form, the CDR3 reads TGTGCCAGCAGCCACGGGACAGCGAGCACCGGGGAGCTGTTTTTT. The encoded protein is CASSHGTASTGELFF.

V gene TRBV6-1 combines with J gene TRBJ2-1, with 8 bases matching TRBD1. Germline lookup yields CDR1 MNHNS and CDR2 SASEGT. The CDR3 has 15 amino acids. The junction had 12 bases not matched to a gene; V was cut back by 6 bases and J by 8 bases. CDR3 sequence (DNA): TGTGCCAGCAGGGTCACCGGGACAGGAGTCCATGAGCAGTTCTTC. This codes for CASRVTGTGVHEQFF.

The J gene is TRBJ2-1, the V gene TRBV5-8; 9 bases map to TRBD1. This CDR3 has 18 amino acids. Germline values: CDR1 SGHTS, CDR2 YDEGEE. V was pared by 6 bases and J by 0 bases, with 13 bases of the junction left unmatched. The chain's CDR3 is CASTIRGQGTSSYNEQFF. The CDR3, as DNA: TGTGCCAGCACCATTAGGGGACAGGGCACTAGCTCCTACAATGAGCAGTTCTTC.

The chain recombines TRBV14 with TRBJ2-7; 7 bases are a match to TRBD1. Germline V lookup: CDR1 SGHDN, CDR2 FVKESK. The length of the CDR3 is 14 residues. J gave up 4 bases and V 6 bases, and 9 bases lay outside the gene matches. As DNA, the CDR3 is TGTGCCAGCAGGCCGGGACAGTCAGGGTACGAGCAGTACTTC. Amino acids: CASRPGQSGYEQYF.

The genes are TRBV5-1 and TRBJ2-3, with TRBD2 matching 16 bases. Germline CDR1 reads SGHRS; CDR2 reads YFSETQ. Trimming cost V 1 base and J 6 bases; bases outside gene matches: 2. The CDR3 has 16 residues. The CDR3 coding sequence is TGCGCCAGCAGCTTGTCGGGACTAGCGGGGGGGGATACGCAGTATTTT. Amino acid sequence: CASSLSGLAGGDTQYF.

The chain carries TRBV19 and TRBJ2-1; TRBD2 might be the D (5 bases). CDR1 is LNHDA, CDR2 SQIVND, per germline (reference sequence). The CDR3 covers 13 residues. The V and J ends lost 11 bases and 3 bases respectively, with 14 bases between them. The CDR3 spells CASKSGVYNEQFF. The CDR3 DNA follows: TGTGCCTCCAAAAGCGGAGTCTACAATGAGCAGTTCTTC. The full variable domain, completed using reference TRBV19 and TRBJ2-1, is DGGITQSPKYLFRKEGQNVTLSCEQNLNHDAMYWYRQDPGQGLRLIYYSQIVNDFQKGDIAEGYSVSREKKESFPLTVTSAQKNPTAFYLCASKSGVYNEQFFGPGTRLTVL.

The V and J genes are TRBV7-2 and TRBJ1-2; maybe TRBD1 (5 bases). Trimming removed 0 bases at V and 3 bases at J, with 11 bases between. CDR3 size: 15 residues. Germline assignment: CDR1 SGHTA and CDR2 FQGNSA. CDR3 nucleotide sequence: TGTGCCAGCAGCTTAGCGTTGACAGCCTACTATGGCTACACCTTC. This translates into CASSLALTAYYGYTF. Full variable domain (missing parts from reference TRBV7-2 and TRBJ1-2): GAGVSQSPSNKVTEKGKDVELRCDPISGHTALYWYRQSLGQGLEFLIYFQGNSAPDKSGLPSDRFSAERTGGSVSTLTIQRTQQEDSAVYLCASSLALTAYYGYTFGSGTRLTVV.

CDR3 protein: CASSYSRQGSDEQYF. DNA for the CDR3: TGTGCCAGCAGTTACTCGAGGCAGGGAAGCGACGAGCAGTACTTC. The chain combines TRBV6-6 with TRBJ2-7, with D possibly matching TRBD1 (5 bases). The CDR3 sequence is 15 residues long. CDR1 is MNHNY, CDR2 SVGAGI, per germline (reference sequence). Trimming removed 0 bases at V and 5 bases at J, with 14 bases between.

V usage is TRBV2 and J usage is TRBJ2-4; D not certain. The CDR3 covers 15 residues. Per germline, CDR1 SNHLY and CDR2 FYNNEI. Trimming took 0 bases from V and 2 from J, leaving 8 bases between them. For the CDR3, the DNA is TGTGCCAGCAGTGAAGCGGCCCCATCCAAAAACATTCAGTACTTC. Its translation is CASSEAAPSKNIQYF.

The CDR3 sequence is CASSHIGTDYGYTF. Written as DNA, the CDR3 is TGTGCCAGCAGCCATATTGGGACAGACTATGGCTACACCTTC. The rearrangement uses TRBV4-2 and TRBJ1-2; the match to TRBD1 covers 7 bases. Per the germline V gene, CDR1 is LGHNA and CDR2 is YNFKEQ. The CDR3 is 14 amino acids. V was pared by 3 bases and J by 3 bases, with 4 bases of the junction left unmatched.

CDR3 in amino acids: CATSRDVAERREQYF. The DNA for the CDR3 is TGTGCCACCAGCAGAGATGTAGCGGAGAGGCGCGAGCAGTACTTC. V usage is TRBV15 and J usage is TRBJ2-7; possible D gene TRBD2, 6 bases. The CDR3 consists of 15 residues. V gave up 0 bases and J gave up 6 bases, with 15 bases separating them. The germline V gene has CDR1 LNHNV and CDR2 YYDKDF (reference sequence).

The chain couples TRBV9 to TRBJ2-2; TRBD1 matches 8 bases. Germline V gives CDR1 SGDLS, CDR2 YYNGEE. Germline trimming cut 4 bases from V and 1 base from J; bases unmatched to any gene: 9. The CDR3 consists of 17 residues. The CDR3 protein is CASSPPRGQVNTGELFF. DNA for the CDR3: TGTGCCAGCAGCCCCCCAAGGGGACAGGTGAACACCGGGGAGCTGTTTTTT.

The gene calls are TRBV5-1 and TRBJ2-4; 8 nucleotides align to TRBD1. The CDR3 totals 13 residues. Looked up from germline, CDR1 is SGHRS and CDR2 is YFSETQ. The V segment lost 4 bases and the J segment 7 bases; nucleotides outside the gene matches: 4. CDR3 amino acids: CASSPGQGNIQYF. As DNA, the CDR3 is TGCGCCAGCAGCCCCGGACAGGGTAACATTCAGTACTTC.

The rearrangement joins TRBV28 to TRBJ1-5, with 8 bases fitting TRBD1. Trimming removed 1 base from V and 2 bases from J; junction bases left unmatched: 1. The CDR3 sequence is 15 residues long. CDR1 is MDHEN and CDR2 is SYDVKM in the germline V gene. CDR3 region: CASSLSTGGNQPQHF. CDR3 bases: TGTGCCAGCAGTTTATCGACAGGGGGCAATCAGCCCCAGCATTTT.

The rearrangement uses TRBV7-2 and TRBJ2-7; D unresolved. The CDR3 totals 15 residues. Germline CDR1 is SGHTA and CDR2 is FQGNSA. V was clipped by 4 bases and J by 9 bases, with 22 bases between them. The CDR3 DNA reads TGTGCCAGCAGCTCCGAAGGTTTTACTGACTTGCCGCAGTACTTC. Its protein product is CASSSEGFTDLPQYF. The full variable domain, rest sourced from reference TRBV7-2 and TRBJ2-7, is GAGVSQSPSNKVTEKGKDVELRCDPISGHTALYWYRQSLGQGLEFLIYFQGNSAPDKSGLPSDRFSAERTGGSVSTLTIQRTQQEDSAVYLCASSSEGFTDLPQYFGPGTRLTVT.

The chain is built from TRBV7-8 and TRBJ2-7, with D perhaps TRBD1 (6 bases). The germline V gene encodes CDR1 SGHVS and CDR2 FQNEAQ. Trimming took 0 bases from V and 6 from J, leaving 9 bases between them. This CDR3 has 13 amino acids. The CDR3 region has the DNA TGTGCCAGCAGCTTAGCGTTAGGGGGCGAGCAGTACTTC. This encodes CASSLALGGEQYF.

CDR3 loop: CASGTGTGYPTYNEQFF. The CDR3 nucleotides are TGTGCCAGCGGCACCGGGACAGGGTATCCGACTTACAATGAGCAGTTCTTC. This chain uses TRBV5-4 with TRBJ2-1, with TRBD1 matching 9 bases. This CDR3 region has 17 residues. Germline V CDR1 and CDR2: SGHNT, YYREEE (reference sequence). V lost 7 bases, J lost 4 bases, and 15 bases stayed unmatched.

V gene TRBV5-1 combines with J gene TRBJ1-1; D is unclear. The CDR3 runs 13 residues. With 4 bases removed from V and 0 bases from J, the gap between germline ends came to 7 bases. CDR1 and CDR2 (germline): SGHRS, YFSETQ. CDR3: CASSPVMNTEAFF. The CDR3 DNA sequence: TGCGCCAGCAGCCCCGTAATGAACACTGAAGCTTTCTTT.

CDR3 amino acids: CASSLGTGGEQYF. In DNA, the CDR3 is TGCGCCAGCAGCTTGGGGACAGGGGGCGAGCAGTACTTC. This chain connects TRBV5-1 to TRBJ2-7; TRBD1 matches at 10 bases. V was clipped by 0 bases and J by 6 bases; unmatched bases: 0. Germline V gives CDR1 SGHRS, CDR2 YFSETQ. This CDR3 is built from 13 residues.

CDR3 residues: CAWSASGRGADTQYF. The CDR3 coding sequence is TGTGCCTGGAGTGCAAGCGGGAGGGGCGCAGATACGCAGTATTTT. V is TRBV30 and J is TRBJ2-3; 10 nucleotides match TRBD2. With V trimmed by 1 base and J by 4 bases, 5 bases remained unmatched. Germline V lookup: CDR1 GTSNPN, CDR2 SVGIG (reference sequence). There are 15 residues in the CDR3.

The chain links TRBV7-2 to TRBJ1-1; D gene unclear. From germline, CDR1 is SGHTA and CDR2 FQGNSA. The CDR3 loop spans 13 amino acids. The V and J ends lost 4 bases and 5 bases respectively, with 11 bases between them. The CDR3 nucleotides read TGTGCCAGCAGCTCGATTAGAAGAACTGAAGCTTTCTTT. This sequence encodes CASSSIRRTEAFF.

The chain recombines TRBV7-9 with TRBJ1-4, with D possibly TRBD1 on 6 matching bases. Trimming shortened V by 5 bases and J by 5 bases, and 15 bases separated the two germline ends. CDR1 SEHNR and CDR2 FQNEAQ come from the germline V gene (reference sequence). The CDR3 has 15 residues. The DNA of the CDR3 is TGTGCCAGCAGCCTCAGACAGGACTTGAATGAAAAACTGTTTTTT. Residues: CASSLRQDLNEKLFF.

The rearrangement links TRBV29-1 to TRBJ2-5; the D gene is possibly TRBD1 (6 bases). The CDR3 runs 12 residues. V lost 4 bases and J 6 bases, leaving 12 bases between the germline ends. Germline CDR1 reads SQVTM; CDR2 reads ANQGSEA. CDR3 in amino acids: CSVGAGEKTQYF. The CDR3 DNA is TGCAGCGTTGGGGCAGGGGAAAAGACCCAGTACTTC.

V usage is TRBV6-5 and J usage is TRBJ2-5; weak D call: TRBD1 (6 bases). The J call may be mistaken, given a closer DNA end match to TRBJ2-7. From germline, CDR1 is MNHEY and CDR2 SVGAGI. The CDR3 has 14 amino acids. CDR3 bases: TGTGCCAGCCTCGCACCCGGGACAAAAGACGAGCAGTACTTC. Its protein is CASLAPGTKDEQYF.